One sample yielded the 22 T cell receptor beta chains listed below, sequenced in a study of early T cells in non-severe SARS-CoV-2 infection. A single record per CDR3 protein comes from TCRdb applying MiXCR to the 5' RACE reads. This table holds 50,000 to 75,000 distinct CDR3 sequences, about 6% found once. The sample was whole blood, taken at baseline. Receptors originate from an adult who was a healthcare worker with PCR-confirmed SARS-CoV-2 infection or an uninfected control (not recorded which).

This clonotype was seen ten or more times. The chain employs TRBV27 and TRBJ1-2; tentative D call: TRBD1 (5 bases). From germline, CDR1 is MNHEY and CDR2 SMNVEV (reference sequence). Trimming removed 3 bases at V and 2 bases at J, with 7 bases between. The CDR3 length is 13 residues. CDR3 sequence reads: CASSFEGNYGYTF. CDR3 bases: TGTGCCAGCAGTTTCGAGGGGAACTATGGCTACACCTTC.

The chain uses TRBV7-8 and TRBJ2-3, with D possibly TRBD2 on 6 matching bases. V gave up 4 bases and J gave up 8 bases, with 10 bases separating them. This CDR3 is built from 12 residues. Germline CDR1 reads SGHVS; CDR2 reads FQNEAQ. In DNA form, the CDR3 reads TGTGCCAGCAGCTCAGGGACTTCTACGCAGTATTTT. It translates to CASSSGTSTQYF.

As concerns this clonotype: Just one base apart from a much larger clone, this may be a read error. This rearrangement joins TRBV4-1 to TRBJ2-1; D not certain. Germline-derived CDR1 and CDR2 are MGHRA and YSYEKL. V was trimmed by 0 bases and J by 0 bases, leaving 9 bases between them. The CDR3 contains 16 residues. The CDR3 bases are TGCGCCAGCAGCCAAGAGGCTCCGAGCTCCTACAATGAGCAGTTCTTC. Its protein product is CASSQEAPSSYNEQFF.

This clonotype came up many times. CDR3 sequence reads: CASSHKAVTDTQYF. The DNA for the CDR3 is TGTGCCAGCAGCCATAAGGCAGTCACAGATACGCAGTATTTT. This sequence joins TRBV3-1 and TRBJ2-3; D gene uncertain. The CDR3 extends over 14 amino acids. Germline CDR1 and CDR2: LGHDT and YNNKEL (reference sequence). Trimming took off 3 bases at V and 2 bases at J, with 9 bases between the two ends.

Only one count was recorded for this clonotype. Just one base apart from a much larger clone, this may be a read error. The V call is TRBV9, the J call TRBJ2-1; D is undetermined. In germline, CDR1 is SGDLS, CDR2 YYNGEE. This CDR3 has 15 amino acids. The CDR3 loop is CVSSVGRTAGNEQFF. In nucleotides, the CDR3 is TGTGTCAGCAGCGTAGGAAGAACTGCCGGCAATGAGCAGTTCTTC.

V is TRBV9 and J is TRBJ2-1; D is possibly TRBD2 (6 bases). V lost 3 bases and J lost 1, with 11 bases in between. The CDR3 loop spans 15 amino acids. The germline gives CDR1 SGDLS, CDR2 YYNGEE. The CDR3 sequence: CASSGRDLSYNEQFF. The DNA of the CDR3 is TGTGCCAGCAGCGGAAGGGACTTATCCTACAATGAGCAGTTCTTC.

This clonotype was seen only a few times. The chain employs TRBV28 and TRBJ2-7; TRBD2 might be the D (5 bases). CDR3 length equals 15 residues. Germline V gives CDR1 MDHEN, CDR2 SYDVKM. V was pared by 3 bases and J by 1 base, with 13 bases between. As DNA, the CDR3 is TGTGCCAGCAGTTTTATACAGCGGACTTCCTACGAGCAGTACTTC. It is translated as CASSFIQRTSYEQYF.

This chain joins TRBV6-5 and TRBJ2-7; D gene ambiguous. The CDR3 extends over 12 amino acids. Germline V gene sequence: CDR1 MNHEY, CDR2 SVGAGI. V was cut by 5 bases and J by 0 bases, with 5 bases left in between. CDR3 amino acids: CASSLTSYEQYF. CDR3 DNA: TGTGCCAGCAGTCTTACCTCCTACGAGCAGTACTTC.

This clonotype appeared a few times. The chain couples TRBV29-1 to TRBJ1-1; the D is unclear. The CDR3 loop spans 12 amino acids. Germline V lookup: CDR1 SQVTM, CDR2 ANQGSEA. V lost 5 bases and J 1 base, leaving 8 bases between the germline ends. CDR3 amino acids: CSVRAENTEAFF. The CDR3 region has the DNA TGCAGCGTTCGGGCAGAGAACACTGAAGCTTTCTTT.

CDR3 residues: CASSFGMRPGQVYEQYF. The CDR3 coding sequence is TGTGCCAGCAGCTTTGGCATGCGTCCGGGACAAGTCTACGAGCAGTACTTC. V usage is TRBV5-6 and J usage is TRBJ2-7; a weak D match, TRBD1 (6 bases). The CDR3 runs 17 residues. The germline gives CDR1 SGHDT, CDR2 YYEEEE. Deletions cut 2 bases from V and 3 bases from J, with 21 bases between.

This clonotype was seen at least ten times. The gene calls are TRBV10-2 and TRBJ1-6, with D hard to call. Germline V gene lookup returns CDR1 WSHSY and CDR2 SAAADI. V was shortened by 6 bases and J by 0 bases, with 12 bases between the two germline ends. The CDR3 has 16 residues. CDR3: CASRDTVSSYNSPLHF. The CDR3 bases are TGCGCCAGCAGGGATACCGTGAGCTCCTATAATTCACCCCTCCACTTT.

This clonotype came up many times. V and J are TRBV7-2 and TRBJ1-1; D remains unclear. The CDR3 runs 13 residues. With 6 bases removed from V and 1 base from J, the gap between germline ends came to 9 bases. Germline V lookup: CDR1 SGHTA, CDR2 FQGNSA. The chain's CDR3 is CASSRGWNTEAFF. Written as DNA, the CDR3 is TGTGCCAGCAGTAGAGGGTGGAACACTGAAGCTTTCTTT.

This clonotype was seen a few times. This chain joins TRBV7-2 and TRBJ2-5; no definite D call. Germline values: CDR1 SGHTA, CDR2 FQGNSA. The CDR3 has 17 residues. Trimming pared 1 base from V and 5 bases from J, leaving 20 bases between. CDR3 DNA: TGTGCCAGCAGCTTAGGAACCCCCGGTGGACCTCAGGAGACCCAGTACTTC. Translated, it gives CASSLGTPGGPQETQYF.

This clonotype was seen at least ten times. The chain couples TRBV7-9 to TRBJ1-5; the D is unclear. The V gene's germline CDR1 is SEHNR and CDR2 FQNEAQ (reference sequence). The CDR3 loop spans 14 amino acids. The V gene lost 4 bases and the J gene lost 1 base, with 8 bases spanning the gap. CDR3 nucleotide sequence: TGTGCCAGCAGCTCGGGAATGAGCAATCAGCCCCAGCATTTT. Its protein product is CASSSGMSNQPQHF. Full variable domain (remainder filled in from reference TRBV7-9 and TRBJ1-5): DTGVSQNPRHKITKRGQNVTFRCDPISEHNRLYWYRQTLGQGPEFLTYFQNEAQLEKSRLLSDRFSAERPKGSFSTLEIQRTEQGDSAMYLCASSSGMSNQPQHFGDGTRLSIL.

In its sample, this clonotype was seen many times. This chain uses TRBV7-9 with TRBJ1-6; 7 nucleotides agree with TRBD1. Germline V gives CDR1 SEHNR, CDR2 FQNEAQ (reference sequence). Trimming cost V 2 bases and J 11 bases; bases outside gene matches: 9. The CDR3 has 15 residues. CDR3: CASSLNAGGAAPLHF. DNA of the CDR3: TGTGCCAGCAGCTTAAACGCAGGGGGGGCGGCACCCCTCCACTTT.

This chain uses TRBV11-2 with TRBJ2-7; D unresolved. Germline V gene data show CDR1 as SGHAT and CDR2 as FQNNGV. V was cut by 4 bases and J by 2 bases, with 15 bases left in between. The CDR3 consists of 15 residues. The CDR3 DNA sequence: TGTGCCAGCAGCTACCTAAGAAACAGCCCCTACGAGCAGTACTTC. It codes for CASSYLRNSPYEQYF.

This clonotype has at least ten counts. CDR3 residues: CASSPGTGEGYTF. CDR3 nucleotide sequence: TGTGCCAGCAGTCCTGGGACAGGGGAGGGTTACACCTTC. The chain employs TRBV11-2 and TRBJ1-2, with 10 bases that match TRBD1. Germline V lookup: CDR1 SGHAT, CDR2 FQNNGV. The CDR3 sequence is 13 residues long. Germline trimming cut 6 bases from V and 11 bases from J; bases unmatched to any gene: 9.

This clonotype was seen many times. V and J are TRBV5-1 and TRBJ2-1, with a possible D match to TRBD1 (6 bases). With 6 bases removed from V and 5 bases from J, the gap between germline ends came to 12 bases. The CDR3 covers 13 residues. CDR1 is SGHRS, CDR2 YFSETQ, per germline. In nucleotides, the CDR3 is TGCGCCAGCAAGGGCACAGGGAACAATGAGCAGTTCTTC. Its protein product is CASKGTGNNEQFF. The full variable domain, completed using reference TRBV5-1 and TRBJ2-1, is KAGVTQTPRYLIKTRGQQVTLSCSPISGHRSVSWYQQTPGQGLQFLFEYFSETQRNKGNFPGRFSGRQFSNSRSEMNVSTLELGDSALYLCASKGTGNNEQFFGPGTRLTVL.

This clonotype was seen a handful of times. The V and J genes are TRBV4-2 and TRBJ1-2, with 7 bases aligning to TRBD1. Germline V gene sequence: CDR1 LGHNA, CDR2 YNFKEQ. The CDR3 is 16 amino acids. The V and J ends lost 0 bases and 3 bases, in that order; junction bases with no gene match: 7. The CDR3 is CASSQEVTGRDYGYTF. The CDR3 DNA follows: TGTGCCAGCAGCCAAGAGGTGACAGGGCGGGACTATGGCTACACCTTC.

This clonotype was observed at least ten times. CDR3 coding DNA: TGTGCCAGCAGTACGGGACCACAGAGCTCCTACAATGAGCAGTTCTTC. Its translation: CASSTGPQSSYNEQFF. This chain uses TRBV3-1 with TRBJ2-1; TRBD1 or TRBD2 may be the D gene (5 bases each). CDR1 is LGHDT, CDR2 YNNKEL, per germline (reference sequence). Trimming removed 6 bases at V and 0 bases at J, with 15 bases between. The CDR3 runs 16 residues.

This clonotype was seen ten or more times. The rearrangement uses TRBV7-8 and TRBJ2-3; the D gene could be TRBD1 or TRBD2 (5 bases each). Deletions cut 3 bases from V and 7 bases from J, with 23 bases between. The V gene's germline CDR1 is SGHVS and CDR2 FQNEAQ. This CDR3 comprises 17 residues. CDR3 DNA: TGTGCCAGCAGCTTCCTGGGACGTGCCCGTTTCGCGAATACGCAGTATTTT. Translating it yields CASSFLGRARFANTQYF.

This clonotype has a count of ten or more. The gene calls are TRBV7-9 and TRBJ2-7; D is ambiguous. The CDR3 totals 12 residues. The germline V gene has CDR1 SEHNR and CDR2 FQNEAQ (reference sequence). V shed 5 bases and J shed 6 bases, with 11 bases lying between them. The CDR3 DNA is TGTGCCAGCAGCCGCGTCACGCCCGAGCAGTACTTC. It encodes CASSRVTPEQYF.